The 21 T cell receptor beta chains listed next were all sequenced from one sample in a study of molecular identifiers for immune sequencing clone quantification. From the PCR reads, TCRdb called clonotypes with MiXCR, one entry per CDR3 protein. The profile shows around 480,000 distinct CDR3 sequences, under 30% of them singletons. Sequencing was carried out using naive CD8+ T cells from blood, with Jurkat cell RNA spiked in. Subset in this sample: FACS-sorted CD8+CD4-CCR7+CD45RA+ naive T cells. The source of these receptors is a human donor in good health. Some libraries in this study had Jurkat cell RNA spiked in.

CDR3 protein: CASSALNGGPYEQYF. The CDR3 bases are TGTGCCAGCAGCGCACTAAACGGGGGACCCTACGAGCAGTACTTC. The chain recombines TRBV5-4 with TRBJ2-7; D might be TRBD2 (6 bases). This CDR3 has 15 residues. Trimming took 4 bases from V and 2 from J, leaving 16 bases between them. Germline V gives CDR1 SGHNT, CDR2 YYREEE (reference sequence).

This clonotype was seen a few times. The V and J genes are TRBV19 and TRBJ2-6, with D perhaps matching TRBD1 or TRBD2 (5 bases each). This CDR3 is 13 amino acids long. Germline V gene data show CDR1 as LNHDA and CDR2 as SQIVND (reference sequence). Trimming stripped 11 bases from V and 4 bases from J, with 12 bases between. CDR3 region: CASGTVGANVLTF. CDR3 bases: TGTGCCTCAGGGACCGTGGGGGCCAACGTCCTGACTTTC.

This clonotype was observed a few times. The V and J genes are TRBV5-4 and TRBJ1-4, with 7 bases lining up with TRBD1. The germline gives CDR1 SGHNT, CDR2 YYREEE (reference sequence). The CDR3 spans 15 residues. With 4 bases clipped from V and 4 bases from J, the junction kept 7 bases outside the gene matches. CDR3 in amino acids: CASSDMGQNNEKLFF. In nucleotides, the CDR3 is TGTGCCAGCAGCGATATGGGACAGAATAATGAAAAACTGTTTTTT. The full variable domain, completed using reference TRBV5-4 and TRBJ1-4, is ETGVTQSPTHLIKTRGQQVTLRCSSQSGHNTVSWYQQALGQGPQFIFQYYREEENGRGNFPPRFSGLQFPNYSSELNVNALELDDSALYLCASSDMGQNNEKLFFGSGTQLSVL.

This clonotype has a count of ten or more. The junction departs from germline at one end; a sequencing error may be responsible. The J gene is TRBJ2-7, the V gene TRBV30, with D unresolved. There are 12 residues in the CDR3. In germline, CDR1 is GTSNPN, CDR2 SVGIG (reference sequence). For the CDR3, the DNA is TGTGCCTGGAGTGCTACTACGGGTGTCCCCGATTTC. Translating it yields CAWSATTGVPDF.

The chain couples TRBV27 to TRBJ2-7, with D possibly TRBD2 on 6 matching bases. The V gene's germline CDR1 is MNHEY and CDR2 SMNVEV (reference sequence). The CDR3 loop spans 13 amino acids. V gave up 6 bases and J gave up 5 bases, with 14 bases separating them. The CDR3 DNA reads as TGTGCCAGCAGCAAGAGCGGGTTGAACGAGCAGTACTTC. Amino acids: CASSKSGLNEQYF.

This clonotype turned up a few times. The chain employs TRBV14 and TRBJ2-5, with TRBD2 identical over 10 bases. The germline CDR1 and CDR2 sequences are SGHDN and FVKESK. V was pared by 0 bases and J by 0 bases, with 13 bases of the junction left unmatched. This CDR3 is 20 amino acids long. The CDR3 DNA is TGTGCCAGCAGCCAAGATCGAGGGTGGACTAGCGGAGTCTACCAAGAGACCCAGTACTTC. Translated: CASSQDRGWTSGVYQETQYF.

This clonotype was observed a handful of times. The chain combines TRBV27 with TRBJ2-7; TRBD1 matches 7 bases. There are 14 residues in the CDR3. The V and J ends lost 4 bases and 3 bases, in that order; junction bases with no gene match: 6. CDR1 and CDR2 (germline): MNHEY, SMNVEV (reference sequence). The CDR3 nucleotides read TGTGCCAGCAGTTACCAAACAGGGGTCTACGAGCAGTACTTC. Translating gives CASSYQTGVYEQYF.

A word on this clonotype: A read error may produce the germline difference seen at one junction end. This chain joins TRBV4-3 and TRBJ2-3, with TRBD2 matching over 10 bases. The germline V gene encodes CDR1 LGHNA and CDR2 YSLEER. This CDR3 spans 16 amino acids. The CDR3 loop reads CGSSQDLAGVGDTQYF. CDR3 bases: TGCGGCAGCAGCCAAGATCTAGCGGGAGTAGGAGATACGCAGTATTTT.

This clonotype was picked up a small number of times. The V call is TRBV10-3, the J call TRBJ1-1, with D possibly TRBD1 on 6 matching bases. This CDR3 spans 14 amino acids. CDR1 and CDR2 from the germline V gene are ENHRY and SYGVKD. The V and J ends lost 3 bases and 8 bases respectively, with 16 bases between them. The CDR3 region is CAISDGTSQKEAFF. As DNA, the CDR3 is TGTGCCATCAGTGATGGGACATCTCAAAAGGAAGCTTTCTTT.

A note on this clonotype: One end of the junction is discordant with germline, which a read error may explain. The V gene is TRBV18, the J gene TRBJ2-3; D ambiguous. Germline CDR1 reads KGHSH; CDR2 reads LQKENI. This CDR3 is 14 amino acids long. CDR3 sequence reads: CASSPPARWATPYF. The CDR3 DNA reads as TGTGCCAGCTCACCCCCGGCCCGTTGGGCTACGCCGTATTTT.

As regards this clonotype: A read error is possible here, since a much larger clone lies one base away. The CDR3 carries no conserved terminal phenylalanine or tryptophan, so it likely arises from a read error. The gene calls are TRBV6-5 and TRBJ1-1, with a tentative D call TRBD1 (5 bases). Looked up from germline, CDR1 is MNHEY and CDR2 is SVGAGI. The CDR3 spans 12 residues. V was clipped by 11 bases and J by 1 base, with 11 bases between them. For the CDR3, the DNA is TGTGCCGTACGGAGGGGGAACACTGAAGCTTTCTCT. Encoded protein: CAVRRGNTEAFS.

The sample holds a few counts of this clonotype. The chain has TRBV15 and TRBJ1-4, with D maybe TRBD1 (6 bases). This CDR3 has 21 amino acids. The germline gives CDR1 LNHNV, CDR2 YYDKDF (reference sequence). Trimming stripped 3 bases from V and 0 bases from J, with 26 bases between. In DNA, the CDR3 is TGTGCCACCAGCAGGCACGTGCAAGGACAGTTTCGAGTTGCAACTAATGAAAAACTGTTTTTT. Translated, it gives CATSRHVQGQFRVATNEKLFF. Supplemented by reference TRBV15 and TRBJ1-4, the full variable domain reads DAMVIQNPRYQVTQFGKPVTLSCSQTLNHNVMYWYQQKSSQAPKLLFHYYDKDFNNEADTPDNFQSRRPNTSFCFLDIRSPGLGDTAMYLCATSRHVQGQFRVATNEKLFFGSGTQLSVL.

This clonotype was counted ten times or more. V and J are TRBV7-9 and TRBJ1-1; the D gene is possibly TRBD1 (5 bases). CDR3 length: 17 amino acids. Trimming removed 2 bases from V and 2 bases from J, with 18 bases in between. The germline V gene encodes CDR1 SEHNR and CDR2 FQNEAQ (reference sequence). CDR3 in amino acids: CASSLPGAEKGNTEAFF. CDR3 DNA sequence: TGTGCCAGCAGCTTACCCGGGGCCGAGAAAGGCAACACTGAAGCTTTCTTT. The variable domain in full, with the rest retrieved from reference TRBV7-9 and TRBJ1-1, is DTGVSQNPRHKITKRGQNVTFRCDPISEHNRLYWYRQTLGQGPEFLTYFQNEAQLEKSRLLSDRFSAERPKGSFSTLEIQRTEQGDSAMYLCASSLPGAEKGNTEAFFGQGTRLTVV.

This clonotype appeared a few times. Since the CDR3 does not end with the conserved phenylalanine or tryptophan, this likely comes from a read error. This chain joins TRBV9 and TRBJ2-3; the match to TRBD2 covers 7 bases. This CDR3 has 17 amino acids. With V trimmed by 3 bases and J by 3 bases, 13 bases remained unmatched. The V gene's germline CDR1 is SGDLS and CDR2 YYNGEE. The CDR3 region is CASSALRGLEQTDTQYL. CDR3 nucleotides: TGTGCCAGCAGCGCACTTAGAGGACTAGAACAAACAGATACGCAGTATTTA.

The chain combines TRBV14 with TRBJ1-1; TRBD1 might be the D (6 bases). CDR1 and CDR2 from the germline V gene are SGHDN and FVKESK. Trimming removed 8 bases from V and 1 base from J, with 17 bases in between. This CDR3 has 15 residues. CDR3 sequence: CASQVQGLGNTEAFF. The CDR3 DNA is TGTGCCAGCCAAGTACAGGGTTTGGGGAACACTGAAGCTTTCTTT.

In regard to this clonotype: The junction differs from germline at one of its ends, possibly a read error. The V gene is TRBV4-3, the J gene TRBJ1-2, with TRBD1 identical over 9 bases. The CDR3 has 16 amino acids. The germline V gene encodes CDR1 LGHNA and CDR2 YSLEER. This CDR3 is CASSRVTGGENCGYTF. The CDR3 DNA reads TGCGCCAGCAGCCGCGTGACAGGGGGAGAGAACTGTGGCTACACCTTC.

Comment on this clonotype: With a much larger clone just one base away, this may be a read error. For the CDR3, the DNA is TGCGCCAGCAGCCATGGACAGGGAGGGCGGTACTTC. Protein: CASSHGQGGRYF. V and J are TRBV4-3 and TRBJ2-7; TRBD1 might be the D (8 bases). CDR3 size: 12 residues. Germline assignment: CDR1 LGHNA and CDR2 YSLEER. Trimming took off 3 bases at V and 12 bases at J, with 15 bases between the two ends.

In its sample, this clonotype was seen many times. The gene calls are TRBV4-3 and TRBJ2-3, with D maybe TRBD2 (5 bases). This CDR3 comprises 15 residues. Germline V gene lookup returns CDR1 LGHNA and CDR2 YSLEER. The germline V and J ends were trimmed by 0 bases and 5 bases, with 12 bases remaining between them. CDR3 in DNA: TGCGCCAGCAGCCAAGATCGGGGAGTGGAAGATACGCAGTATTTT. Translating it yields CASSQDRGVEDTQYF.

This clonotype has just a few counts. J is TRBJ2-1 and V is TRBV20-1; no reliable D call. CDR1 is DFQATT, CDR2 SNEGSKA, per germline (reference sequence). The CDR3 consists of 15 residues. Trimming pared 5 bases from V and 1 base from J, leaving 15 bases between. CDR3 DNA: TGCAGTGCTCCGCACTGGGCTTCTTCCTACAATGAGCAGTTCTTC. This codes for CSAPHWASSYNEQFF.

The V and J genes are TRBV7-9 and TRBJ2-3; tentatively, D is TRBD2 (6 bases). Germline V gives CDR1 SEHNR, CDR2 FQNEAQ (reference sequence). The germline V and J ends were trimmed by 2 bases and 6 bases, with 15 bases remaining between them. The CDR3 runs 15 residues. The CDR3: CASSLWGVMGDTQYF. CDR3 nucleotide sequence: TGTGCCAGCAGCTTATGGGGGGTGATGGGGGATACGCAGTATTTT.

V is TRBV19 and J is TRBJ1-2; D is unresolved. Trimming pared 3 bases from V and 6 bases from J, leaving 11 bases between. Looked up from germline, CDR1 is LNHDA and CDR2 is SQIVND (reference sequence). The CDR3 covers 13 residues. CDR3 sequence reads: CASSIPDSNGYTF. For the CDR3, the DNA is TGTGCCAGTAGTATCCCTGACTCTAATGGCTACACCTTC.